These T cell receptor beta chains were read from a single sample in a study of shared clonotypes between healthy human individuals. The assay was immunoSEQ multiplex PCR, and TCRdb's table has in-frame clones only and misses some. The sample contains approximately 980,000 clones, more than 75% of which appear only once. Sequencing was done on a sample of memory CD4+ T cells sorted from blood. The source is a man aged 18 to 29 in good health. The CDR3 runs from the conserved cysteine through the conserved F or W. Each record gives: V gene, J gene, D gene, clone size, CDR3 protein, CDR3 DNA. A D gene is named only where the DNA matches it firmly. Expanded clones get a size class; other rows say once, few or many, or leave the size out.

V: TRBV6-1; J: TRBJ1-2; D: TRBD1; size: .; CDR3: CASSEELRGQGAGNYGYTF; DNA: TGTGCCAGCAGTGAAGAATTGAGGGGACAGGGGGCCGGTAACTATGGCTACACCTTC
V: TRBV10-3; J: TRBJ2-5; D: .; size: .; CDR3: CAISSSQETQYF; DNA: TGTGCCATCAGCTCTAGTCAGGAGACCCAGTACTTC
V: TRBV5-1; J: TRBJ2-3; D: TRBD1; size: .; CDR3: CASSKGQTSTDTQYF; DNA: TGCGCCAGCAGCAAGGGACAGACTAGCACAGATACGCAGTATTTT
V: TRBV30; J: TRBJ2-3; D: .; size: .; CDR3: CAWSPDVLAFTDTQYF; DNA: TGTGCCTGGAGTCCTGATGTCCTAGCGTTCACAGATACGCAGTATTTT
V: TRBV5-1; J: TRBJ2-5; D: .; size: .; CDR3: CASSLAGIQETQYF; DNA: TGCGCCAGCAGCTTGGCCGGGATTCAAGAGACCCAGTACTTC
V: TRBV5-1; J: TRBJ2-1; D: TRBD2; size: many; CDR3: CASSWRGTGGPNNEQFF; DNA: TGCGCCAGCAGCTGGAGGGGTACGGGAGGGCCAAACAATGAGCAGTTCTTC
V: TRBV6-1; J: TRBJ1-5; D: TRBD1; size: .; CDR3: CASSGLRQGHQPQHF; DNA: TGTGCCAGCAGTGGCTTACGACAGGGGCATCAGCCCCAGCATTTT
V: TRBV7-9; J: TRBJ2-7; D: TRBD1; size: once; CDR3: CASSLMAGGVEQYF; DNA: TGTGCCAGCAGCTTAATGGCAGGGGGCGTCGAGCAGTACTTC
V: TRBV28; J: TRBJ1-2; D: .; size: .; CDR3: CASGSTENYGYTF; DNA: TGTGCCAGCGGATCGACAGAGAACTATGGCTACACCTTC
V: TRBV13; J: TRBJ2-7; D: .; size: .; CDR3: CASSLGRRSTSSYEQYF; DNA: TGTGCCAGCAGCCTAGGACGGCGGTCAACCAGCTCCTACGAGCAGTACTTC
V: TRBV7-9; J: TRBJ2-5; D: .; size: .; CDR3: CASSPTAEETQYF; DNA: TGTGCCAGCAGCCCTACTGCGGAAGAGACCCAGTACTTC
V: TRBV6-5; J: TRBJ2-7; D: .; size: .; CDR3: CASSYPPDEQYF; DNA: TGTGCCAGCAGTTACCCCCCCGACGAGCAGTACTTC
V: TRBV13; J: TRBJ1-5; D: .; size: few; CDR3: CASSLGHIGGQPQHF; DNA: TGTGCCAGCAGCTTAGGCCACATCGGAGGTCAGCCCCAGCATTTT
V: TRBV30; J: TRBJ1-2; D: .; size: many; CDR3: CAWSVMGGYTF; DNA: TGTGCCTGGAGTGTTATGGGGGGCTACACCTTC
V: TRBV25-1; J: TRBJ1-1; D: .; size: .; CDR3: CASSEYELPTTEAFF; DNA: TGTGCCAGCAGTGAATACGAGCTCCCCACTACTGAAGCTTTCTTT
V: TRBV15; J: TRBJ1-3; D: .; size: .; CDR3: CATSRGGKFGGSGNTIYF; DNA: TGTGCCACCAGCAGGGGGGGTAAATTCGGAGGCTCTGGAAACACCATATATTTT
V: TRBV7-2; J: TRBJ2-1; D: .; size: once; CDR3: CASSLARTGSGLADNEQFF; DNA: TGTGCCAGCAGCTTAGCTAGGACAGGGTCGGGACTAGCTGACAATGAGCAGTTCTTC
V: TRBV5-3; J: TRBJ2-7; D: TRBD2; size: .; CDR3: CARSLVGDYSYEQYF; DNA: TGTGCCAGAAGCTTGGTTGGGGACTACTCCTACGAGCAGTACTTC
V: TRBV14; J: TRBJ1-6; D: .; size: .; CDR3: CASSPGGNSPLHF; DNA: TGTGCCAGCAGCCCGGGCGGGAATTCACCCCTCCACTTT
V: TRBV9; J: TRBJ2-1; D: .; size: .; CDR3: CASSPDVAGEQFF; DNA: TGTGCCAGCAGCCCTGATGTAGCAGGCGAGCAGTTCTTC
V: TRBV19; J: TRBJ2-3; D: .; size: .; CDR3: CASSTGVGRGSTDTQYF; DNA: TGTGCCAGTAGTACCGGAGTAGGTAGGGGTTCCACAGATACGCAGTATTTT
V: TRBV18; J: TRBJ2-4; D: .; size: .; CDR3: CASSPSGSKIQYF; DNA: TGTGCCAGCTCACCAAGCGGAAGCAAAATTCAGTACTTC
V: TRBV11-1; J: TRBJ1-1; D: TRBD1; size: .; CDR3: CASSPRTGGKAEAFF; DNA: TGTGCCAGCAGCCCTCGGACAGGGGGCAAGGCTGAAGCTTTCTTT
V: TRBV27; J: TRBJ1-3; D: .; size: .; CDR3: CASSPGPQRGNTIYF; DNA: TGTGCCAGCAGTCCAGGACCGCAACGAGGAAACACCATATATTTT
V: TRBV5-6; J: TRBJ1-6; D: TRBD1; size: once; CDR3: CASSSRDRGQDSPLHF; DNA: TGTGCCAGCAGCTCCCGGGACAGGGGGCAGGATTCACCCCTCCACTTT
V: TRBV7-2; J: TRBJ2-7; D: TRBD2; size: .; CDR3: CASSPRTSGRSEQYF; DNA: TGTGCCAGCAGCCCACGGACTAGCGGGAGGTCCGAGCAGTACTTC
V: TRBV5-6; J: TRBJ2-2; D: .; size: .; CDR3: CASSFTDSITGELFF; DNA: TGTGCCAGCAGCTTCACGGACAGCATAACCGGGGAGCTGTTTTTT
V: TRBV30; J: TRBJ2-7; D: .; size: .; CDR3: CAWSRGFGSYEQYF; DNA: TGTGCCTGGAGTCGGGGGTTCGGATCCTACGAGCAGTACTTC
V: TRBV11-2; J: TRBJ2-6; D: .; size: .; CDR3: CASSTISGANVLTF; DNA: TGTGCCAGCAGCACAATCTCTGGGGCCAACGTCCTGACTTTC
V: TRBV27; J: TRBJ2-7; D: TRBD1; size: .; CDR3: CASSRDRASYEQYF; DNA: TGTGCCAGCAGCCGGGACAGAGCATCCTACGAGCAGTACTTC
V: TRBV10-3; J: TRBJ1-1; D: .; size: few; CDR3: CATWTATNTEAFF; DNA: TGTGCCACCTGGACAGCTACGAACACTGAAGCTTTCTTT
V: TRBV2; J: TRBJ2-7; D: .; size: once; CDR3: CATVDTGSYEQYF; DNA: TGTGCCACCGTCGACACAGGGAGCTACGAGCAGTACTTC
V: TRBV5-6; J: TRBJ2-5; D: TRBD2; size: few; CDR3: CASSISGTKETQYF; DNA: TGTGCCAGCAGTATCTCCGGGACTAAAGAGACCCAGTACTTC
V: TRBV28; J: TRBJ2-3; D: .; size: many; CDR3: CATTGLGDTQYF; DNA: TGTGCCACCACAGGGTTGGGAGATACGCAGTATTTT